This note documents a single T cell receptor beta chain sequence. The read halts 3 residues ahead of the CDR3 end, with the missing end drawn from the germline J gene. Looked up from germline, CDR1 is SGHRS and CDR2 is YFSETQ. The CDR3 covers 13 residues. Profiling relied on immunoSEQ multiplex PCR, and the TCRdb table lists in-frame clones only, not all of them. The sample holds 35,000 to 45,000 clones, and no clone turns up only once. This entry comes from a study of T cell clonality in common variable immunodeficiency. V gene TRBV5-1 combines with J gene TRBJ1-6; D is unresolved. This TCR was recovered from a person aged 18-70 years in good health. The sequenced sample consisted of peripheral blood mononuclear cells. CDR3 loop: CASSSTRGLPLHF. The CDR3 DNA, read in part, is TGCGCCAGCAGCTCGACACGGGGTTTGCCC.